Listed here is a single T cell receptor (beta chain). No antigen is known for it. PCR employed 60 Vbeta and 13 Jbeta primers. Clones were read by immunoSEQ multiplex PCR, and TCRdb kept only the in-frame ones, dropping some. This repertoire shows roughly 45,000 clones, about half found once; its top ten account for 5% to 6.5%. These data belong to a study of cytomegalovirus exposure and HLA in healthy donors. Study-wide background: When 350 to 500 donors were genotyped, about 86% of them were found to fall in the Caucasian-associated ancestry cluster. General observations from the study: Later work found most CMV-associated TCR beta chains apparently HLA-restricted.

The germline V and J ends were trimmed by 0 bases and 5 bases, with 12 bases remaining between them. The CDR3 has 15 residues. Germline lookup yields CDR1 MRHNA and CDR2 SNTAGT. The chain has TRBV6-4 and TRBJ2-3; possibly TRBD2 for D (6 bases). Sequenced material: PBMCs. The TCR was taken from a man aged 55 to 70 in good health and CMV-seronegative. The CDR3 protein is CASSDSSRGGDTQYF. For the CDR3, the DNA is TGTGCCAGCAGTGACTCGAGTCGGGGAGGAGATACGCAGTATTTT.